A single sample gave rise to the 9 T cell receptor beta chains below, sequenced in a study of HIV-infected patients and healthy controls. cDNA was made from about 500 ng RNA using alpha and beta constant primers. Separate chain-specific third strand synthesis with multiplexing indices produced the alpha and beta libraries. A single record per CDR3 protein comes from TCRdb applying MiXCR to the 5' RACE reads. The sample lists about 16,000 distinct CDR3 sequences, under 10% seen once, with approximately 5.1% in the top ten. All unsorted peripheral T cells were captured because whole blood was used without fractionation. The sample consisted of blood. The receptors stem from an adult in good health.

This clonotype has ten or more counts. This sequence joins TRBV11-3 and TRBJ2-2; 8 nucleotides agree with TRBD2. The V gene end was trimmed by 2 bases and the J gene end by 7 bases; junction bases not matched to a gene: 6. Germline loops: CDR1 SGHNT, CDR2 YENEEA. The CDR3 extends over 15 amino acids. CDR3 residues: CASSLSGRRVGELFF. The CDR3 DNA follows: TGTGCCAGCAGCTTAAGCGGGAGAAGGGTCGGGGAGCTGTTTTTT.

The chain joins TRBV29-1 to TRBJ2-2, with 14 nucleotides matching TRBD2. V lost 6 bases and J lost 6; bases outside the gene matches: 12. This CDR3 is 17 amino acids long. Germline loops: CDR1 SQVTM, CDR2 ANQGSEA. CDR3 region: CSVLFGTSGSGAGELFF. The CDR3 coding sequence is TGCAGCGTCCTTTTCGGGACTAGCGGGAGCGGGGCCGGGGAGCTGTTTTTT.

This clonotype was observed at least ten times. This chain links TRBV5-6 with TRBJ1-1; no reliable D call. Per germline, CDR1 SGHDT and CDR2 YYEEEE. V lost 6 bases and J 4 bases, leaving 19 bases between the germline ends. CDR3 size: 15 residues. CDR3 sequence: CASTTTWFLGTEAFF. DNA of the CDR3: TGTGCCAGCACTACGACGTGGTTTTTGGGCACTGAAGCTTTCTTT. The variable domain in full, with the rest retrieved from reference TRBV5-6 and TRBJ1-1, is DAGVTQSPTHLIKTRGQQVTLRCSPKSGHDTVSWYQQALGQGPQFIFQYYEEEERQRGNFPDRFSGHQFPNYSSELNVNALLLGDSALYLCASTTTWFLGTEAFFGQGTRLTVV.

This clonotype was seen repeatedly, ten times or more. The chain uses TRBV2 and TRBJ2-6; unclear D gene. Deletions cut 4 bases from V and 1 base from J, with 5 bases between. The CDR3 loop spans 14 amino acids. Germline loops: CDR1 SNHLY, CDR2 FYNNEI. The CDR3 DNA is TGTGCCAGCAGTGGTTTTTCTGGGGCCAACGTCCTGACTTTC. It encodes CASSGFSGANVLTF.

The table lists this clonotype with many counts. The CDR3 DNA follows: TGTGCCAGCAGCGGGGACCGACAGGGCCAAGAGACCCAGTACTTC. Translating it yields CASSGDRQGQETQYF. The chain joins TRBV5-6 to TRBJ2-5, with TRBD1 matching 7 bases. Looked up from germline, CDR1 is SGHDT and CDR2 is YYEEEE. The CDR3 length is 15 residues. Unmatched junction bases numbered 7, after V lost 4 bases and J lost 1 base.

This clonotype rates as medium-sized. CDR3 in amino acids: CSVGQGAAGLNTGELFF. CDR3 coding DNA: TGCAGCGTTGGTCAGGGGGCAGCGGGGTTGAACACCGGGGAGCTGTTTTTT. The chain recombines TRBV29-1 with TRBJ2-2; perhaps TRBD1 as D (8 bases). Germline V gene data show CDR1 as SQVTM and CDR2 as ANQGSEA. The CDR3 runs 17 residues. The V gene lost 4 bases and the J gene lost 1 base, with 19 bases spanning the gap.

In this sample, this clonotype turned up many times. The chain employs TRBV4-1 and TRBJ2-2; 7 nucleotides line up with TRBD2. Trimming removed 2 bases from V and 0 bases from J; junction bases left unmatched: 9. The CDR3 has 18 residues. Germline CDR1 is MGHRA and CDR2 is YSYEKL. CDR3 nucleotides: TGCGCCAGCAGCCAACCCTTTGGGGACTATTCGAACACCGGGGAGCTGTTTTTT. As protein: CASSQPFGDYSNTGELFF.

In its sample, this clonotype was seen a few times. V gene TRBV12-3 or TRBV12-4 combines with J gene TRBJ2-3; D is unclear. V dropped 3 bases and J dropped 6 bases, with 13 bases sitting between them. CDR3 length equals 14 residues. CDR3 in DNA: TGTGCCAGCAGTTTTCAAGTGCGAATGGATACGCAGTATTTT. Protein: CASSFQVRMDTQYF.

The V gene is TRBV4-1, the J gene TRBJ1-1; no firm D call. Germline loops: CDR1 MGHRA, CDR2 YSYEKL. V lost 5 bases to trimming and J lost 6 bases, with 13 bases between them. This CDR3 is built from 13 residues. The CDR3 protein is CASSYSGRAEAFF. CDR3 bases: TGCGCCAGCAGCTATTCCGGGAGGGCTGAAGCTTTCTTT.